This T cell receptor beta chain comes out of a study of shared clonotypes between healthy human individuals. General study results and limits: Sequencing of the sorted subsets was shown by rarefaction to be incomplete despite large depth.

Trimming shortened V by 0 bases and J by 1 base, and 12 bases separated the two germline ends. The CDR3 is made up of 16 amino acids. Germline CDR1 SNHLY, CDR2 FYNNEI. This clone was recorded only once. Its antigen is undetermined. The method was immunoSEQ multiplex PCR; TCRdb's version includes in-frame clones alone and lacks a portion of them. The sample holds approximately 2.5 million clones, 93% seen once. Donors had no recently reported acute infections or vaccinations and were HIV-negative. The chain links TRBV2 to TRBJ1-2, with D unclear. The specimen sequenced was naive CD4+ T cells from PBMCs. Documented subset: CD45RA+ positively selected. This TCR derives from a young man in good health. Some clones in this sample may be carry-over from other donors' samples. The CDR3 DNA reads TGTGCCAGCAGTGAAGCGGGCCGCCGACTTAACTATGGCTACACCTTC. Translation gives CASSEAGRRLNYGYTF.